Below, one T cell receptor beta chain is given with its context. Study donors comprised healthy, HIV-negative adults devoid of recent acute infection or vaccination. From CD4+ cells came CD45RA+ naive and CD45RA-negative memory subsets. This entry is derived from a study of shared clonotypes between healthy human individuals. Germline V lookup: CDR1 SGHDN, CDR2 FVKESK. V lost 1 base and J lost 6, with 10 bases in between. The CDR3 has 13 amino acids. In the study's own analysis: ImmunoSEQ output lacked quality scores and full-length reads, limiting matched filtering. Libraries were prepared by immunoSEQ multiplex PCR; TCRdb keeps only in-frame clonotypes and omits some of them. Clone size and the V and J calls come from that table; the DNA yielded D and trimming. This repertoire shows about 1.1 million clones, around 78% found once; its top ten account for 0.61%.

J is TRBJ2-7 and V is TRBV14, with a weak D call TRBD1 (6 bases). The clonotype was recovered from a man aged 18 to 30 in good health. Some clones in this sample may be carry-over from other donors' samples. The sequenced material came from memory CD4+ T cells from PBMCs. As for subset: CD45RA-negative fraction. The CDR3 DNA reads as TGTGCCAGCAGCCAAGGAAGGGGGACCGAGCAGTACTTC. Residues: CASSQGRGTEQYF.